The sample holds many counts of the clone carrying this T cell receptor (beta chain). The data were obtained in a study of T-cell reconstitution after alpha-beta-depleted transplantation in children. V lost 3 bases, J lost 1 base, and 11 bases lay in between. Germline values: CDR1 SGHDT, CDR2 YYEEEE. This CDR3 has 15 residues. A TCRbeta library incorporating unique molecular identifiers was prepared. TCRdb analysed the PCR reads with MiXCR anew, one entry per CDR3 protein. The sample includes about 230,000 distinct CDR3 sequences, around 13% seen only once; the top ten take around 2.8%. V gene TRBV5-6 combines with J gene TRBJ1-5; weak D call: TRBD1 (5 bases). This TCR came from a human donor who donated a stem cell graft to a child with acute lymphoblastic leukemia. Specimen: PBMCs from the stem cell graft donor, collected from the stem cell graft. Written as DNA, the CDR3 is TGTGCCAGCAGCTCCGGCGGGGGAAGCAATCAGCCCCAGCATTTT. Its protein product is CASSSGGGSNQPQHF.